This T cell receptor (beta chain) emerged from a study of early T cells in non-severe SARS-CoV-2 infection. Each CDR3 protein is one row after TCRdb ran MiXCR on the 5' RACE reads. The sample lists 35,000 to 55,000 distinct CDR3 sequences, about 25% seen once, with 4% to 5% in the top ten. The CDR3 sequence is 17 residues long. V lost 2 bases, J lost 1 base, and 12 bases lay in between. The germline V gene has CDR1 MNHEY and CDR2 SMNVEV (reference sequence). The chain uses TRBV27 and TRBJ2-6; D remains unclear. The specimen was whole blood, collected at baseline. This receptor was identified in an adult who was a healthcare worker with PCR-confirmed SARS-CoV-2 infection or an uninfected control (not recorded which). The CDR3 sequence: CASSLMAPRSGANVLTF. As DNA, the CDR3 is TGTGCCAGCAGTTTAATGGCTCCCAGGTCTGGGGCCAACGTCCTGACTTTC.